Listed below are T cell receptor beta chains from one sample, sequenced in a study of shared clonotypes between healthy human individuals. Generated by immunoSEQ multiplex PCR, the TCRdb table keeps only in-frame clones and is missing some. The data hold under 850,000 clones, with just under 75% observed a single time. Specimen: memory CD4+ T cells sorted from blood. These receptors were collected from a woman between 25 and 40 years old in good health. CDR3s include the opening cysteine and the closing phenylalanine or tryptophan. Fields, in order: D gene, J gene, V gene, clone size, CDR3 DNA, CDR3 protein. D genes are given only for firm matches. Only part of the rows carry a size: once, few, many, or a class if the clone is expanded.

d_call: .
j_call: TRBJ1-1
v_call: TRBV6-5
clone_size: few
cdr3_nt: TGTGCCAGCAGTTACTCGGCGGTAGGCACTGAAGCTTTCTTT
cdr3_aa: CASSYSAVGTEAFF

d_call: .
j_call: TRBJ2-3
v_call: TRBV5-4
clone_size: .
cdr3_nt: TGTGCCAGCAGCCACCCCCAGAACCCCACAGATACGCAGTATTTT
cdr3_aa: CASSHPQNPTDTQYF

d_call: TRBD2
j_call: TRBJ2-2
v_call: TRBV27
clone_size: .
cdr3_nt: TGTGCCAGCAGACTAGCGGGGTTGGGGACCGGGGAGCTGTTTTTT
cdr3_aa: CASRLAGLGTGELFF

d_call: TRBD2
j_call: TRBJ2-2
v_call: TRBV5-6
clone_size: .
cdr3_nt: TGTGCCAGCAGCCCGGGGGGGGCCGGGGAGCTGTTTTTT
cdr3_aa: CASSPGGAGELFF

d_call: .
j_call: TRBJ1-1
v_call: TRBV6-1
clone_size: few
cdr3_nt: TGTGCCAGCAGTGTTCTAGGGGGCACTGAAGCTTTCTTT
cdr3_aa: CASSVLGGTEAFF

d_call: .
j_call: TRBJ2-4
v_call: TRBV21-1
clone_size: .
cdr3_nt: TGTGCCAGAGGCAGGGGCCCTCCCAGGGACATTCAGTACTTC
cdr3_aa: CARGRGPPRDIQYF

d_call: .
j_call: TRBJ1-5
v_call: TRBV5-1
clone_size: .
cdr3_nt: TGCGCCAGCAGCTTGAGCGGCACACCCAATCAGCCCCAGCATTTT
cdr3_aa: CASSLSGTPNQPQHF

d_call: .
j_call: TRBJ2-6
v_call: TRBV7-9
clone_size: .
cdr3_nt: TGTGCCAGCAGACCCAAATCAGGGCGTGGGGCCAACGTCCTGACTTTC
cdr3_aa: CASRPKSGRGANVLTF

d_call: .
j_call: TRBJ2-3
v_call: TRBV19
clone_size: .
cdr3_nt: TGTGCCACCCAAGGACCGGGTCGGCGCACAGATACGCAGTATTTT
cdr3_aa: CATQGPGRRTDTQYF

d_call: TRBD1
j_call: TRBJ2-7
v_call: TRBV5-1
clone_size: .
cdr3_nt: TGCGCCAGCAGGCACGGACAGGCAGGGGTCTACGAGCAGTACTTC
cdr3_aa: CASRHGQAGVYEQYF

d_call: .
j_call: TRBJ2-7
v_call: TRBV29-1
clone_size: .
cdr3_nt: TGCAGCGCCCGGGACTTTCATTCCTACGAGCAGTACTTC
cdr3_aa: CSARDFHSYEQYF

d_call: .
j_call: TRBJ2-1
v_call: TRBV13
clone_size: .
cdr3_nt: TGTGCCAGCAGCTTAGGAAGATACGGTGAGCAGTTCTTC
cdr3_aa: CASSLGRYGEQFF

d_call: .
j_call: TRBJ2-5
v_call: TRBV14
clone_size: .
cdr3_nt: TGTGCCAGCAGCCAAGTTCCCTCAGGGACCCAGTACTTC
cdr3_aa: CASSQVPSGTQYF

d_call: TRBD2
j_call: TRBJ2-7
v_call: TRBV5-5
clone_size: few
cdr3_nt: TGTGCCAGCAGCTTGGTACTAGCGGGCTCGTTGGAGCAGTACTTC
cdr3_aa: CASSLVLAGSLEQYF

d_call: .
j_call: TRBJ1-1
v_call: TRBV6-5
clone_size: .
cdr3_nt: TGTGCCAGCGGTTCGGGCGGCCCGAACACTGAAGCTTTCTTT
cdr3_aa: CASGSGGPNTEAFF

d_call: .
j_call: TRBJ2-2
v_call: TRBV10-3
clone_size: .
cdr3_nt: TGTGCCATCAGGGACCTAACAGGGAACACCGGGGAGCTGTTTTTT
cdr3_aa: CAIRDLTGNTGELFF

d_call: .
j_call: TRBJ1-2
v_call: TRBV29-1
clone_size: .
cdr3_nt: TGCAGCGTCATGAGGGCAGGGGAGGGATATGGCTACACCTTC
cdr3_aa: CSVMRAGEGYGYTF

d_call: .
j_call: TRBJ2-7
v_call: TRBV6-5
clone_size: .
cdr3_nt: TGTGCCAGCAGTTACGAGGGGCGCGAGCAGTACTTC
cdr3_aa: CASSYEGREQYF

d_call: TRBD1
j_call: TRBJ2-5
v_call: TRBV28
clone_size: .
cdr3_nt: TGTGCCAGCAGTTCCGCCCCGGGACAGGGTGAAGAGACCCAGTACTTC
cdr3_aa: CASSSAPGQGEETQYF

d_call: TRBD1
j_call: TRBJ1-3
v_call: TRBV15
clone_size: once
cdr3_nt: TGTGCCACCAGCAGAGGCACGGGACAGCGCTCTGGAAACACCATATATTTT
cdr3_aa: CATSRGTGQRSGNTIYF

d_call: .
j_call: TRBJ1-4
v_call: TRBV7-2
clone_size: .
cdr3_nt: TGTGCCAGCAGCCCCCAGGGTGTCTCTGGCGAAAAACTGTTTTTT
cdr3_aa: CASSPQGVSGEKLFF

d_call: TRBD1
j_call: TRBJ1-1
v_call: TRBV20-1
clone_size: few
cdr3_nt: TGCTCGCCAGGGGGCGTAACTTTCTTT
cdr3_aa: CSPGGVTFF

d_call: TRBD1
j_call: TRBJ1-5
v_call: TRBV2
clone_size: .
cdr3_nt: TGTGCCAGTTCCGGGACAGGAGGAAATCAGCCCCAGCATTTT
cdr3_aa: CASSGTGGNQPQHF

d_call: TRBD2
j_call: TRBJ2-3
v_call: TRBV29-1
clone_size: .
cdr3_nt: TGCAGCGTTGAGGGGGGGACTAGCGGAAGCACAGATACGCAGTATTTT
cdr3_aa: CSVEGGTSGSTDTQYF

d_call: TRBD1
j_call: TRBJ1-2
v_call: TRBV5-4
clone_size: .
cdr3_nt: TGTGCCAGCAGCTACGGACAGGGGAGCTATGGCTACACCTTC
cdr3_aa: CASSYGQGSYGYTF